These T cell receptor beta chains were read from a single sample in a study of blood T cell repertoires in COVID-19. TCRdb keeps only in-frame clones here, not all; method: immunoSEQ multiplex PCR. The sample holds around 250,000 clones; 82% are singletons and the top ten take roughly 3.1%. The sample taken for sequencing was peripheral blood. All receptors derive from a woman in her late teens or twenties with acute or convalescent COVID-19. CDR3s include the opening cysteine and the closing phenylalanine or tryptophan. Expanded clones are given a class, and other clones once, few, many or no size at all.

CDR3aa	abundance	v_gene	j_gene
CASSLEWGTSGEQYF	NA	TRBV5-1	TRBJ2-7
CASSELAGDTDTQYF	NA	TRBV27	TRBJ2-3
CAISDPGLAGQDTQYF	once	TRBV10-3	TRBJ2-3
CASSWAGYSNQPQHF	few	TRBV28	TRBJ1-5
CASSTRRLGNTIYF	NA	TRBV19	TRBJ1-3
CASSLLHGLAGGPMDTQYF	NA	TRBV7-6	TRBJ2-3
CASSHGAGITDTQYF	once	TRBV3-1/TRBV3-2	TRBJ2-3
CASTDDRVGYTF	NA	TRBV2	TRBJ1-2
CASSGSGQHYEQYF	NA	TRBV25-1	TRBJ2-7
CASKRYDGEQYF	once	TRBV19	TRBJ2-7
CASSLIAGRAAYNEQFF	NA	TRBV5-8	TRBJ2-1
CATRQGASTDTQYF	NA	TRBV24-1	TRBJ2-3
CASSPIGQLNQPQHF	NA	TRBV5-1	TRBJ1-5
CASGGPRVTDTQYF	NA	TRBV9	TRBJ2-3
CAWDYELTEAFF	NA	TRBV30	TRBJ1-1
CASSSRTETGTKTQYF	NA	TRBV3-1/TRBV3-2	TRBJ2-5
CASSLQRDRAYEQYF	NA	TRBV4-2	TRBJ2-7
CASRLARGRLADTQYF	once	TRBV5-1	TRBJ2-3
CASSFGRSSWVTEAFF	NA	TRBV28	TRBJ1-1
CASSIQRGGRYNEQFF	once	TRBV19	TRBJ2-1
CASSPSGNSTDTQYF	NA	TRBV23-1	TRBJ2-3
CASSFAGPNEKLFF	NA	TRBV7-2	TRBJ1-4
CASSRDTASPQHF	NA	TRBV25-1	TRBJ1-5
CASSPEAWDGYTF	NA	TRBV18	TRBJ1-2
CASTEATGLHGYTF	NA	TRBV6-6	TRBJ1-2
CASSLGQGYNEQFF	few	TRBV5-1	TRBJ2-1
CASSPTQWEAFF	NA	TRBV5-8	TRBJ1-1
CAWSARGVAGGPKRF	NA	TRBV30	TRBJ2-4
CASSYGPGTAGSGQYF	NA	TRBV6-5	TRBJ2-7
CASSFLAVAKNIQYF	NA	TRBV5-8	TRBJ2-4
CASSGLAANTGELFF	once	TRBV19	TRBJ2-2
CASSPRQGENTEAFF	NA	TRBV9	TRBJ1-1